This T cell receptor (beta chain) was documented in a study of beta chain features in type 1 diabetes. This clone was seen more than once but under ten times. The whole isolated RNA underwent reverse transcription, so sequencing captured expressed TCRB transcripts. The data were produced by immunoSEQ multiplex PCR, yet TCRdb's version contains in-frame clones alone and is incomplete. In the table there are about 220,000 clones, roughly 10% of which are singletons. V lost 3 bases and J lost 7, with 12 bases in between. The germline V gene encodes CDR1 MNHNY and CDR2 SVGAGI (reference sequence). The CDR3 has 13 residues.

The sequence was obtained from a man aged 18 to 35 in good health. The V gene is TRBV6-6, the J gene TRBJ2-5, with a possible D match to TRBD2 (5 bases). The sample taken for sequencing was central memory CD4+ T cells from blood. The CDR3, as DNA: TGTGCCAGCAGTTATGGGCTAGCAGGGACCCAGTACTTC. It codes for CASSYGLAGTQYF.